This T cell receptor beta chain was obtained from a study of cytotoxic CD8 clonotypes in ibrutinib-treated CLL. V lost 2 bases and J 2 bases, leaving 10 bases between the germline ends. CDR1 and CDR2 (germline): PRHDT, FYEKMQ (reference sequence). The CDR3 contains 14 residues. The study's findings and limits: Researchers report that baseline clonality outpaced age-matched healthy donors and tracked circulating CD8+ T-cell counts.

Only in-frame clones appear in the TCRdb table, and some are missing; sequencing was by immunoSEQ multiplex PCR. The data hold some 200,000 clones, with roughly 73% observed a single time. Worth noting for this clone: Its antigen is unknown.

This rearrangement joins TRBV13 to TRBJ2-7; D gene ambiguous. This receptor was identified in a human donor with chronic lymphocytic leukemia. Specimen: PBMCs, collected after 12 months of ibrutinib treatment. The CDR3 spells CASSLTPGPYEQYF. CDR3 coding DNA: TGTGCCAGCAGCTTAACTCCCGGTCCCTACGAGCAGTACTTC.